This TCR beta chain is drawn from a study of OX40 agonist ivuxolimab in advanced cancers. General study points: In the 0.1 to 3.0 mg/kg range, CD4+ and CD8+ blood T cells had expanded clonally by week 6.

With 3 bases clipped from V and 3 bases from J, the junction kept 8 bases outside the gene matches. The CDR3 runs to 15 residues. Germline CDR1 SGHDT, CDR2 YYEEEE. The repertoire was sequenced with immunoSEQ multiplex PCR; TCRdb's copy has only in-frame clones and lacks some. Counted here are roughly 80,000 clones, around four fifths occurring once; the ten biggest clones make up under 2%. In regard to this clone: Its target is not known.

The sampling schedule covered blood at baseline, cycle 4 day 1, and cycle 7 day 1. This TCR was recovered from an adult with an advanced solid tumor such as melanoma, head and neck, liver or kidney cancer. The rearrangement joins TRBV5-6 to TRBJ2-7, with 8 bases fitting TRBD2. The source was CD4+ or CD8+ T cells sorted from blood, collected in a trial of the OX40 agonist ivuxolimab. The DNA of the CDR3 is TGTGCCAGCAGCTCCGTCTCGGGGGGGAACTACGAGCAGTACTTC. Translating gives CASSSVSGGNYEQYF.